One and the same sample provided the 15 T cell receptor beta chains below, sequenced in a study of CD8 T cells in Susac syndrome. With random hexamers, roughly 0.45 to 1 ug RNA was reverse transcribed. MiXCR, run by TCRdb on the immunoSEQ multiplex PCR reads, gives a single entry per CDR3 protein. In the table there are roughly 150,000 distinct CDR3 sequences, 85% to 95% of which are singletons. The sample comprised CD4+ T cells from PBMCs. These receptors came from a human donor with Susac syndrome.

This clonotype has only one observation. This sequence joins TRBV9 and TRBJ2-1, with no clear D. The CDR3 loop spans 14 amino acids. V lost 0 bases to trimming and J lost 9 bases, with 13 bases between them. Germline CDR1 is SGDLS and CDR2 is YYNGEE. The CDR3 here is CASSVATERVEQFF. The CDR3 DNA reads as TGTGCCAGCAGCGTAGCTACGGAGCGCGTTGAGCAGTTCTTC.

The J gene is TRBJ2-7, the V gene TRBV20-1; maybe TRBD1 (8 bases). CDR1 is DFQATT, CDR2 SNEGSKA, per germline (reference sequence). CDR3 size: 13 residues. CDR3 loop: CSASLQGGDEQYF. CDR3 DNA: TGCAGCGCCTCACTACAGGGGGGGGACGAGCAGTACTTC.

The rearrangement links TRBV29-1 to TRBJ2-7; unclear D gene. The germline gives CDR1 SQVTM, CDR2 ANQGSEA. The CDR3 has 12 amino acids. V was trimmed by 4 bases and J by 4 bases, leaving 11 bases between them. The chain's CDR3 is CSVGPTKYEQYF. DNA for the CDR3: TGCAGCGTTGGACCTACCAAATACGAGCAGTACTTC.

CDR3 in DNA: TGTGCCAGCAGCTCCCTCCGAGGTAGCACAGATACGCAGTATTTT. Encoded protein: CASSSLRGSTDTQYF. V and J are TRBV7-3 and TRBJ2-3; no firm D call. This CDR3 contains 15 residues. CDR1 is SGHTA and CDR2 is FQGTGA in the germline V gene. Trimming shortened V by 4 bases and J by 0 bases, and 11 bases separated the two germline ends.

The gene calls are TRBV12-3 or TRBV12-4 and TRBJ2-7; D remains ambiguous. Trimming cost V 2 bases and J 2 bases, with 4 bases left between them. The CDR3 is 12 residues long. For the CDR3, the DNA is TGTGCCAGCAGTTTACTTACCTACGAGCAGTACTTC. Protein product: CASSLLTYEQYF.

The V call is TRBV4-1, the J call TRBJ1-2, with a tentative D call TRBD1 (6 bases). Trimming shortened V by 1 base and J by 2 bases, and 14 bases separated the two germline ends. The CDR3 contains 16 residues. The germline CDR1 and CDR2 sequences are MGHRA and YSYEKL. DNA for the CDR3: TGCGCCAGCAGCCAAGCCCGGGGAGGGGGGAACTATGGCTACACCTTC. Amino acid sequence: CASSQARGGGNYGYTF.

The chain uses TRBV29-1 and TRBJ1-1, with D hard to call. The CDR3 spans 14 residues. Germline CDR1 is SQVTM and CDR2 is ANQGSEA. V shed 5 bases and J shed 0 bases, with 13 bases lying between them. The CDR3 sequence is CSVYGGFMNTEAFF. CDR3 coding DNA: TGCAGCGTTTACGGAGGTTTTATGAACACTGAAGCTTTCTTT. Full variable domain (missing parts from reference TRBV29-1 and TRBJ1-1): SAVISQKPSRDICQRGTSLTIQCQVDSQVTMMFWYRQQPGQSLTLIATANQGSEATYESGFVIDKFPISRPNLTFSTLTVSNMSPEDSSIYLCSVYGGFMNTEAFFGQGTRLTVV.

The rearrangement joins TRBV14 to TRBJ2-5; no clear D. This CDR3 spans 14 amino acids. Per the germline V gene, CDR1 is SGHDN and CDR2 is FVKESK. V dropped 0 bases and J dropped 5 bases, with 10 bases sitting between them. CDR3 coding DNA: TGTGCCAGCAGCCAAGAGGGCTACGGGGAGACCCAGTACTTC. Translation: CASSQEGYGETQYF. Filled out from reference TRBV14 and TRBJ2-5, the complete variable domain reads EAGVTQFPSHSVIEKGQTVTLRCDPISGHDNLYWYRRVMGKEIKFLLHFVKESKQDESGMPNNRFLAERTGGTYSTLKVQPAELEDSGVYFCASSQEGYGETQYFGPGTRLLVL.

This chain connects TRBV20-1 to TRBJ1-2; no firm D call. The CDR3 covers 13 residues. Germline V gives CDR1 DFQATT, CDR2 SNEGSKA (reference sequence). Trimming pared 8 bases from V and 3 bases from J, leaving 16 bases between. The CDR3 loop is CSLFLQAHYGYTF. The DNA for the CDR3 is TGCAGTCTCTTTCTGCAGGCCCACTATGGCTACACCTTC.

This chain connects TRBV19 to TRBJ1-2; D uncertain. V gave up 1 base and J gave up 5 bases, with 5 bases separating them. Germline lookup yields CDR1 LNHDA and CDR2 SQIVND (reference sequence). The CDR3 loop spans 12 amino acids. DNA of the CDR3: TGTGCCAGTAGTATAGGAGAATATGGCTACACCTTC. This codes for CASSIGEYGYTF.

V gene TRBV2 combines with J gene TRBJ2-3; 9 bases are a match to TRBD2. CDR1 is SNHLY, CDR2 FYNNEI, per germline. V was pared by 11 bases and J by 5 bases, with 11 bases of the junction left unmatched. The CDR3 totals 14 residues. The CDR3, as DNA: TGTGCCGGATCCCCGGGACTAGCAGGAGATACGCAGTATTTT. Amino acids: CAGSPGLAGDTQYF. Full variable domain (missing parts from reference TRBV2 and TRBJ2-3): EPEVTQTPSHQVTQMGQEVILRCVPISNHLYFYWYRQILGQKVEFLVSFYNNEISEKSEIFDDQFSVERPDGSNFTLKIRSTKLEDSAMYFCAGSPGLAGDTQYFGPGTRLTVL.

The J gene is TRBJ1-4, the V gene TRBV3-1; D perhaps matches TRBD1 (5 bases). Germline CDR1 and CDR2: LGHDT and YNNKEL (reference sequence). Deletions cut 1 base from V and 8 bases from J, with 11 bases between. CDR3 length equals 14 residues. The DNA of the CDR3 is TGTGCCAGCAGCCAAGGTTCAGGGATGGAAAAACTGTTTTTT. Translated: CASSQGSGMEKLFF.

This chain joins TRBV27 and TRBJ2-7, with no clear D. Trimming pared 8 bases from V and 2 bases from J, leaving 10 bases between. CDR1 and CDR2 (germline): MNHEY, SMNVEV (reference sequence). The CDR3 runs to 12 residues. The CDR3 DNA sequence: TGTGCCAGCCGGTCCTCCACCTACGAGCAGTACTTC. It specifies CASRSSTYEQYF.

The V gene is TRBV6-2 or TRBV6-3, the J gene TRBJ2-1; 7 positions match TRBD2. Trimming cost V 1 base and J 15 bases; bases outside gene matches: 6. Germline CDR1 MNHEY, CDR2 SVGEGT. The CDR3 extends over 12 amino acids. The CDR3 loop reads CASSYFSGVAFF. In DNA, the CDR3 is TGTGCCAGCAGTTACTTCAGCGGGGTTGCGTTCTTC.

The rearrangement links TRBV20-1 to TRBJ2-7; D is ambiguous. The CDR3 is 12 amino acids. The V end lost 3 bases, the J end lost 2 bases, and 8 bases lay between the germline ends. The germline V gene has CDR1 DFQATT and CDR2 SNEGSKA (reference sequence). CDR3 protein: CSASGYTYEQYF. The CDR3 DNA reads as TGCAGTGCTAGCGGCTACACCTACGAGCAGTACTTC.